The sequence of this T cell receptor beta chain was determined in a study of CD8+CD57+ T cells in acquired aplastic anemia. For CDR3 and TCR beta VDJ profiling, genomic DNA was the template used. TCRdb reprocessed the reads with MiXCR, giving one entry per CDR3 protein. Found here are 150,000 to 200,000 distinct CDR3 sequences, 40% to 60% of them singletons; the top ten hold roughly 29%. V lost 5 bases, J lost 1 base, and 14 bases lay in between. This CDR3 region has 15 residues. Germline CDR1 reads SEHNR; CDR2 reads FQNEAQ (reference sequence). Patients chosen for sequencing had shown CD8+CD57+ cell expansion by flow cytometry. Every patient presented with severe acquired aplastic anemia. Patients were untreated when blood was sampled.

The chain recombines TRBV7-9 with TRBJ1-1; perhaps TRBD1 as D (5 bases). Sequenced: sorted CD4+, CD8+, or CD8+CD57+ T cells (not recorded which) from PBMCs. The sequence derives from a human donor with aplastic anemia. CDR3 sequence: CASSRRDYANTEAFF. CDR3 nucleotide sequence: TGTGCCAGCAGCCGGAGGGACTACGCGAACACTGAAGCTTTCTTT. The whole variable domain, remainder taken from reference TRBV7-9 and TRBJ1-1, is DTGVSQNPRHKITKRGQNVTFRCDPISEHNRLYWYRQTLGQGPEFLTYFQNEAQLEKSRLLSDRFSAERPKGSFSTLEIQRTEQGDSAMYLCASSRRDYANTEAFFGQGTRLTVV.